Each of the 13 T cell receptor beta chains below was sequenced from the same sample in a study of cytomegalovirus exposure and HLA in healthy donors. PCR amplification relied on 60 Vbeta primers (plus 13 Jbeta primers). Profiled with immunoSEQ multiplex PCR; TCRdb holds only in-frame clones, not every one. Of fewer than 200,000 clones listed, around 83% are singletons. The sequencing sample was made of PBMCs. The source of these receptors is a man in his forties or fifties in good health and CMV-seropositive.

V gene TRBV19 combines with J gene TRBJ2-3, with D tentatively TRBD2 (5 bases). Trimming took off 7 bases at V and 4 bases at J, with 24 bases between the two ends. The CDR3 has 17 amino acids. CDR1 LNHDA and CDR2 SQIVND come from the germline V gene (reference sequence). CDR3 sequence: CASKPNPDVPGADTQYF. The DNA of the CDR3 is TGTGCCAGTAAACCAAACCCCGACGTCCCCGGGGCAGATACGCAGTATTTT.

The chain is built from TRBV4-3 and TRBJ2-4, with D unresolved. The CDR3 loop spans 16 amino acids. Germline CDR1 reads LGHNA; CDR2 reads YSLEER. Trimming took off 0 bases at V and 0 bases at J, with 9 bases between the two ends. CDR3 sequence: CASSQDRRLAKNIQYF. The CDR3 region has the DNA TGCGCCAGCAGCCAAGATCGGCGGCTAGCCAAAAACATTCAGTACTTC.

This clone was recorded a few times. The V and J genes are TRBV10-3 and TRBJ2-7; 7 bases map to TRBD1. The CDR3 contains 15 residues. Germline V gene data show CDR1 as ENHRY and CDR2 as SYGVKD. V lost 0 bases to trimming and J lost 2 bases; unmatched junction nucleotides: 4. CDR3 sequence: CAISESQGDAYEQYF. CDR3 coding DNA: TGTGCCATCAGTGAGTCGCAGGGGGACGCCTACGAGCAGTACTTC.

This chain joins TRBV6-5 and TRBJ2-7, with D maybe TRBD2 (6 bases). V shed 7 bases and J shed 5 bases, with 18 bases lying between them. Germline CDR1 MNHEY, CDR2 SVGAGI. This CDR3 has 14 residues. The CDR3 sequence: CASKTTGASNEQYF. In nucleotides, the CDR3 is TGTGCCAGCAAGACTACGGGAGCTAGCAACGAGCAGTACTTC.

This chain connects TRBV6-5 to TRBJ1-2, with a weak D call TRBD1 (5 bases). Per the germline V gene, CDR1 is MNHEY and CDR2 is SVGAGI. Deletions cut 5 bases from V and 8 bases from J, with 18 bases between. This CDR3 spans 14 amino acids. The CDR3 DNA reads TGTGCCAGCAGTCGCTTACAGGCCCCTGGGGGCTACACCTTC. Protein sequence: CASSRLQAPGGYTF.

The DNA of the CDR3 is TGTGCCAGCAGCTTGGACAGGATTTATGGCTACACCTTC. This sequence encodes CASSLDRIYGYTF. The chain joins TRBV5-6 to TRBJ1-2; the D gene is possibly TRBD1 (5 bases). Germline CDR1 reads SGHDT; CDR2 reads YYEEEE. The CDR3 covers 13 residues. The V and J ends lost 0 bases and 5 bases respectively, with 8 bases between them.

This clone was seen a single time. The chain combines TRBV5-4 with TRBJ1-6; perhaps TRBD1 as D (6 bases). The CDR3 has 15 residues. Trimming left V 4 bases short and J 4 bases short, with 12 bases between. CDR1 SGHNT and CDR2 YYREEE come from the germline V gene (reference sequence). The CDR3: CASSLGQLYNSPLHF. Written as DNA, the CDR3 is TGTGCCAGCAGCCTTGGACAGCTTTATAATTCACCCCTCCACTTT.

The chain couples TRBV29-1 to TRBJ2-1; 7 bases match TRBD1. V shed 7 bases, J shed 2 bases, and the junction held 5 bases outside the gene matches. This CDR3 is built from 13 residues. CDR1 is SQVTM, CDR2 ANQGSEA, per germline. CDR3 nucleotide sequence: TGCAGCGGTGGGACAGACACCTACAATGAGCAGTTCTTC. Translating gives CSGGTDTYNEQFF.

CDR3 residues: CASTSGGGLYNEQFF. CDR3 in DNA: TGTGCCAGCACCTCAGGGGGCGGCCTCTACAATGAGCAGTTCTTC. The gene calls are TRBV9 and TRBJ2-1, with 8 bases that match TRBD1. V dropped 6 bases and J dropped 3; count of bases not matched to a gene: 8. Germline assignment: CDR1 SGDLS and CDR2 YYNGEE. CDR3 length: 15 residues.

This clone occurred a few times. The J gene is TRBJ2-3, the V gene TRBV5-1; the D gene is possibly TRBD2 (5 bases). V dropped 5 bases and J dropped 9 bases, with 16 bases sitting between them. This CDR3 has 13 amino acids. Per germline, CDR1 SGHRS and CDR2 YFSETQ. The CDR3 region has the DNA TGCGCCAGCAGGGACTCGGGGAAGGGAACGCAGTATTTT. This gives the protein CASRDSGKGTQYF.

The CDR3 sequence is CSVDNRVGGELFF. CDR3 coding DNA: TGCAGCGTTGATAACAGGGTCGGCGGGGAGCTGTTTTTT. The genes are TRBV29-1 and TRBJ2-2; maybe TRBD1 (6 bases). Germline-derived CDR1 and CDR2 are SQVTM and ANQGSEA. V shed 3 bases and J shed 7 bases, with 12 bases lying between them. There are 13 residues in the CDR3.

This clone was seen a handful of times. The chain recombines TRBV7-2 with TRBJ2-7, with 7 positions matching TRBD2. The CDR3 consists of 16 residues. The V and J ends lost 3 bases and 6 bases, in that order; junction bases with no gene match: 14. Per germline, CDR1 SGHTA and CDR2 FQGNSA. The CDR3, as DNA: TGTGCCAGCAGCTTTTGGGGGAGGGGAGGGCCCTCCGAGCAGTACTTC. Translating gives CASSFWGRGGPSEQYF.

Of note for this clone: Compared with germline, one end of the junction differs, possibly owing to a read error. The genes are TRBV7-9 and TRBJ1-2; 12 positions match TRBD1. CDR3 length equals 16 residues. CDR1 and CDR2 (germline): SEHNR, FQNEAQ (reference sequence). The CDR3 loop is CTSSLAGTGGLYGYTF. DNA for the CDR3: TGTACCAGCAGCTTAGCGGGGACAGGGGGCCTCTATGGCTACACCTTC.